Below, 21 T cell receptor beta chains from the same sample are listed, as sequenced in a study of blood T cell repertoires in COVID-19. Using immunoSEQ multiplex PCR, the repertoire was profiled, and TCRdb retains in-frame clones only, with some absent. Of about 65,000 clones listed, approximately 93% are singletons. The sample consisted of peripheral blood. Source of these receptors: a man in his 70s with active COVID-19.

This CDR3 reads CASSLAAGGPNTGELFF. Here the CDR3 DNA reads TGTGCCAGCAGCTTAGCAGCGGGGGGCCCGAACACCGGGGAGCTGTTTTTT. The chain links TRBV7-3 to TRBJ2-2; 9 bases match TRBD2. CDR3 length equals 17 residues. V lost 2 bases to trimming and J lost 0 bases; unmatched junction nucleotides: 4. The germline V gene has CDR1 SGHTA and CDR2 FQGTGA.

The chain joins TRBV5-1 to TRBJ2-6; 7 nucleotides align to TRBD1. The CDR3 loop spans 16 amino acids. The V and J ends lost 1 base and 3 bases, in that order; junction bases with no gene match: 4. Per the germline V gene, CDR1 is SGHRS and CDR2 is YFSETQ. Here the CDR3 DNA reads TGCGCCAGCAGCTTGCGAACAGGGGATGGGGCCAACGTCCTGACTTTC. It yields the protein CASSLRTGDGANVLTF.

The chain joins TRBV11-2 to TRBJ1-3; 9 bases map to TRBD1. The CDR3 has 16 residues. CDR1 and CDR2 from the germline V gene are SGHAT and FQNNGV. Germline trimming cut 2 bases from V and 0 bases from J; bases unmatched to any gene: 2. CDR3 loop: CASSLLGQGSGNTIYF. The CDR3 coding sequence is TGTGCCAGCAGCTTACTGGGACAGGGCTCTGGAAACACCATATATTTT.

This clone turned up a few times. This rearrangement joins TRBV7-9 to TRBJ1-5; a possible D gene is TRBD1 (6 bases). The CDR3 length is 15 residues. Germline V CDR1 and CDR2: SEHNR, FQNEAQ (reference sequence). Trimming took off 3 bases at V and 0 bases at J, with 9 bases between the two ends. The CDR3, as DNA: TGTGCCAGCAGCTTTTCAGGGGCTAGCAATCAGCCCCAGCATTTT. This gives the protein CASSFSGASNQPQHF.

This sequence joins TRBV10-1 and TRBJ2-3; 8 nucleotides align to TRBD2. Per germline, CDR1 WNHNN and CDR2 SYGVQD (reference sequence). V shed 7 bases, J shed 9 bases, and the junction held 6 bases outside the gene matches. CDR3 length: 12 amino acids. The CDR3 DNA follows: TGCGCCAGCAACATACAGCGGGGGACGCAGTATTTT. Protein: CASNIQRGTQYF.

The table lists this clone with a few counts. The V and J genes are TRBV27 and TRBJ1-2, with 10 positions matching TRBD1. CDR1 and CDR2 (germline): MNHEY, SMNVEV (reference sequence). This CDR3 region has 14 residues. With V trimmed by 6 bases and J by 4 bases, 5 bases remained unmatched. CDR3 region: CASRGTGEGYGYTF. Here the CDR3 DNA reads TGTGCCAGCAGGGGGACAGGGGAAGGCTATGGCTACACCTTC.

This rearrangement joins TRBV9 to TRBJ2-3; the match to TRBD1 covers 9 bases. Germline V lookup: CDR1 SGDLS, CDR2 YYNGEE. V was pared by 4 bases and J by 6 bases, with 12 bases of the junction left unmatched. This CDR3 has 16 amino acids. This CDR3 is CASSPTGTGSWDTQYF. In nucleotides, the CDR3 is TGTGCCAGCAGCCCCACCGGGACAGGGAGCTGGGATACGCAGTATTTT.

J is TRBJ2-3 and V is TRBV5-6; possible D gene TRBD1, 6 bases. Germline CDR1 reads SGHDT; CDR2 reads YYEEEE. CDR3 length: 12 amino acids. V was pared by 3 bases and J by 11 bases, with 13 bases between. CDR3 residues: CASSSGVLGQYF. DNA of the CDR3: TGTGCCAGCAGCTCAGGGGTCCTGGGGCAGTATTTT.

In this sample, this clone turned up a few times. Here the CDR3 DNA reads TGTGCCAGCAGTACCCGACAGGGGAACTACGAGCAGTACTTC. It encodes CASSTRQGNYEQYF. This sequence joins TRBV6-2 or TRBV6-3 and TRBJ2-7, with 8 positions matching TRBD1. The CDR3 contains 14 residues. V trimming: 5 bases; J trimming: 3 bases; junction bases outside the gene matches: 6. In germline, CDR1 is MNHEY, CDR2 SVGEGT.

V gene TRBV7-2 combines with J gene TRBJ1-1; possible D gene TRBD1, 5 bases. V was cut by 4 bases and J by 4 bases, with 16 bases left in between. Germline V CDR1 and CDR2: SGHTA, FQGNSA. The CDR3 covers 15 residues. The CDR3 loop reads CASSSQGAGRTEAFF. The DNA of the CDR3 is TGTGCCAGCAGCTCCCAAGGGGCCGGGCGCACTGAAGCTTTCTTT.

For the CDR3, the DNA is TGTGCCAGCAGCTTAGGGGGACAGGGGAGCAATCAGCCCCAGCATTTT. Translated, it gives CASSLGGQGSNQPQHF. This rearrangement joins TRBV7-2 to TRBJ1-5, with TRBD1 identical over 10 bases. Germline CDR1 and CDR2: SGHTA and FQGNSA. V trimming: 1 base; J trimming: 1 base; junction bases outside the gene matches: 1. There are 16 residues in the CDR3.

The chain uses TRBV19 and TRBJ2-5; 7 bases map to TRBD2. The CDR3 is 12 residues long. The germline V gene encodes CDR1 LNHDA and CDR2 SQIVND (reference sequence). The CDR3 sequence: CAAGTTRETQYF. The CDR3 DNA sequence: TGTGCGGCGGGGACTACTAGGGAGACCCAGTACTTC.

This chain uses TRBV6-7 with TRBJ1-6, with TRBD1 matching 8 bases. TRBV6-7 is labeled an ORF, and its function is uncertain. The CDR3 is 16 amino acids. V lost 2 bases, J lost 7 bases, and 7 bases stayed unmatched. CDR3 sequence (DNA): TGTGCCAGCAGTTACGATTTAGACAGGGGAAATTCACCCCTCCACTTT. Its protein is CASSYDLDRGNSPLHF.

CDR3 in amino acids: CATSVRRTGGAETQYF. The CDR3 DNA sequence: TGTGCCACCAGTGTTCGTCGGACAGGGGGCGCGGAGACCCAGTACTTC. The V call is TRBV24-1, the J call TRBJ2-5; 11 bases agree with TRBD1. The CDR3 length is 16 residues. CDR1 is KGHDR, CDR2 SFDVKD, per germline. V was pared by 5 bases and J by 5 bases, with 9 bases of the junction left unmatched.

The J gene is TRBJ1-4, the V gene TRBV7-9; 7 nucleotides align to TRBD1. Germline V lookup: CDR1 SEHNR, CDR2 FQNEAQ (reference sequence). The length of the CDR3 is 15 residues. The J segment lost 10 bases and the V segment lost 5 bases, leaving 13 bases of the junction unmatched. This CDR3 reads CASSPQGVSPGKLFF. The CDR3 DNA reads TGTGCCAGCAGCCCTCAGGGGGTAAGCCCGGGAAAACTGTTTTTT.

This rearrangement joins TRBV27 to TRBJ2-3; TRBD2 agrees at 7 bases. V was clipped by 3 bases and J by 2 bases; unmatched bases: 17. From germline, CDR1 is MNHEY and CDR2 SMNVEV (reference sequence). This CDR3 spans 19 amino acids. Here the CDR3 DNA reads TGTGCCAGCAGTTTGGGGTCCCCGGAGGACGGGGGGTTCACAGATACGCAGTATTTT. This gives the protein CASSLGSPEDGGFTDTQYF.

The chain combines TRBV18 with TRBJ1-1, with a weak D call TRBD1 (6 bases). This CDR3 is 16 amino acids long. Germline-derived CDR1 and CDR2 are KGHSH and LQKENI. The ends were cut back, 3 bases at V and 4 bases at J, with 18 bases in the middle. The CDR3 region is CASSPGALGRITEAFF. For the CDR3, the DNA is TGTGCCAGCTCACCGGGGGCTTTGGGGCGGATCACTGAAGCTTTCTTT.

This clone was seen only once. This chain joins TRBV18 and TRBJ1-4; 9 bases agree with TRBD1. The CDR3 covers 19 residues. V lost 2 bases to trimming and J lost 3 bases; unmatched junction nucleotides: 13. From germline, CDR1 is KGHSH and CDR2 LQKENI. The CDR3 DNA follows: TGTGCCAGCTCACCAATTACAGGGGGCTCAAGCTCTTCTAATGAAAAACTGTTTTTT. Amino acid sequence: CASSPITGGSSSSNEKLFF.

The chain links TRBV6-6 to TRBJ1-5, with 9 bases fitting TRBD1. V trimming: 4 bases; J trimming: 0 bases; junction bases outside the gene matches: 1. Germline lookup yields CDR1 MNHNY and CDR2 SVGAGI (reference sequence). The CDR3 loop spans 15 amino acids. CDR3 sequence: CASSSTGGSNQPQHF. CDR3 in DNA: TGTGCCAGCAGTTCGACAGGGGGTAGCAATCAGCCCCAGCATTTT.

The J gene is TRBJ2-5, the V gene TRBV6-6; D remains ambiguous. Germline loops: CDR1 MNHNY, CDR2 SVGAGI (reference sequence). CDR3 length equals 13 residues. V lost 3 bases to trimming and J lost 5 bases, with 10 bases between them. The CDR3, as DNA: TGTGCCAGCAGTTATTCCCGTGCGGAGACCCAGTACTTC. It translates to CASSYSRAETQYF.

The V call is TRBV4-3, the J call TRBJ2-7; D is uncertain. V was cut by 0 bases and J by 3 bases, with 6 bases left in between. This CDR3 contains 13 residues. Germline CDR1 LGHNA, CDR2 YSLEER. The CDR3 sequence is CASSQDRNYEQYF. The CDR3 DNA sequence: TGCGCCAGCAGCCAAGACAGAAACTACGAGCAGTACTTC.